This T cell receptor (beta chain) appears in the sequencing data of a study of cytomegalovirus exposure and HLA in healthy donors. Per the germline V gene, CDR1 is SGHRS and CDR2 is YFSETQ. The CDR3 length is 14 residues. The V gene end was trimmed by 4 bases and the J gene end by 4 bases; junction bases not matched to a gene: 5. The primer mix had 60 Vbeta and 13 Jbeta primers. Some clones are missing from TCRdb's copy, which holds only in-frame ones; the method was immunoSEQ multiplex PCR. Here the sample spans 150,000 to 200,000 clones, roughly four fifths being singletons. The chain recombines TRBV5-1 with TRBJ2-5; 9 bases agree with TRBD1. The sequenced material came from PBMCs. The receptor was derived from a woman aged 18-30 years in good health and CMV-seronegative. This CDR3 reads CASSIGTGRETQYF. In nucleotides, the CDR3 is TGCGCCAGCAGCATCGGGACAGGGAGAGAGACCCAGTACTTC. The full variable domain, rest sourced from reference TRBV5-1 and TRBJ2-5, is KAGVTQTPRYLIKTRGQQVTLSCSPISGHRSVSWYQQTPGQGLQFLFEYFSETQRNKGNFPGRFSGRQFSNSRSEMNVSTLELGDSALYLCASSIGTGRETQYFGPGTRLLVL.